What follows are 27 T cell receptor beta chains derived from one specimen sequenced in a study of blood T cell repertoires in COVID-19. Only in-frame clones appear in the TCRdb table, and some are missing; sequencing was by immunoSEQ multiplex PCR. The sample has about 270,000 clones; 85% to 90% are singletons. The sequencing sample was made of PBMCs or T cells enriched from blood (not recorded which). The receptors were sampled from a woman younger than 30 who had recovered from COVID-19.

This chain links TRBV5-1 with TRBJ1-1; possibly TRBD1 for D (5 bases). V gave up 7 bases and J gave up 4 bases, with 11 bases separating them. This CDR3 has 12 residues. Germline V lookup: CDR1 SGHRS, CDR2 YFSETQ. This chain's CDR3 is CASGPGGTEAFF. As DNA, the CDR3 is TGCGCCAGCGGCCCGGGGGGCACTGAAGCTTTCTTT.

The chain combines TRBV6-5 with TRBJ1-5; 7 bases are shared with TRBD1. The junction had 7 bases not matched to a gene; V was cut back by 5 bases and J by 3 bases. The CDR3 has 15 amino acids. The germline V gene has CDR1 MNHEY and CDR2 SVGAGI. The CDR3 reads CASSNRGLPNQPQHF. The CDR3, as DNA: TGTGCCAGCAGTAACAGGGGACTCCCCAATCAGCCCCAGCATTTT.

V is TRBV6-5 and J is TRBJ1-2; D gene uncertain. V was pared by 8 bases and J by 1 base, with 8 bases between. CDR3 size: 12 residues. CDR1 is MNHEY and CDR2 is SVGAGI in the germline V gene. This chain's CDR3 is CASRHDNYGYTF. For the CDR3, the DNA is TGTGCCAGCCGACACGATAACTATGGCTACACCTTC.

This clone was picked up one time. V usage is TRBV19 and J usage is TRBJ2-3; possible D gene TRBD2, 5 bases. The CDR3 has 14 amino acids. Trimming took off 1 base at V and 2 bases at J, with 7 bases between the two ends. Germline V gene lookup returns CDR1 LNHDA and CDR2 SQIVND (reference sequence). CDR3 nucleotide sequence: TGTGCCAGTAGTATAGCGGGAAACACAGATACGCAGTATTTT. Its protein product is CASSIAGNTDTQYF.

The chain has TRBV13 and TRBJ1-1; D gene ambiguous. The CDR3 is 16 amino acids. Deletions cut 3 bases from V and 1 base from J, with 15 bases between. From germline, CDR1 is PRHDT and CDR2 FYEKMQ (reference sequence). The DNA of the CDR3 is TGTGCCAGCAGCTTGGCAGGATGGGGAGAGAACACTGAAGCTTTCTTT. Translated, it gives CASSLAGWGENTEAFF.

The chain is built from TRBV5-6 and TRBJ1-3, with 7 nucleotides matching TRBD1. Germline V gene sequence: CDR1 SGHDT, CDR2 YYEEEE. Trimming took 4 bases from V and 0 from J; bases not matched to a gene: 7. The CDR3 loop spans 16 amino acids. This CDR3 reads CASSVTQGGSGNTIYF. As DNA, the CDR3 is TGTGCCAGCAGCGTAACTCAGGGGGGCTCTGGAAACACCATATATTTT.

This clone has a handful of counts. V and J are TRBV11-2 and TRBJ2-7; a possible D gene is TRBD1 (6 bases). This CDR3 spans 12 amino acids. CDR1 is SGHAT and CDR2 is FQNNGV in the germline V gene. The ends were cut back, 6 bases at V and 4 bases at J, with 10 bases in the middle. CDR3 sequence (DNA): TGTGCCAGCAGGTCCAGGGGATACGAGCAGTACTTC. Translated: CASRSRGYEQYF.

This clone was detected only once. The gene calls are TRBV28 and TRBJ1-3, with 9 bases fitting TRBD1. The CDR3 is 15 residues long. CDR1 MDHEN and CDR2 SYDVKM come from the germline V gene. With V trimmed by 2 bases and J by 4 bases, 3 bases remained unmatched. CDR3 sequence: CASSLGQGQGNTIYF. The CDR3 DNA sequence: TGTGCCAGCAGTTTAGGACAGGGGCAAGGAAACACCATATATTTT.

This chain uses TRBV29-1 with TRBJ2-1; possibly TRBD1 for D (8 bases). The CDR3 has 14 residues. The V end lost 7 bases, the J end lost 0 bases, and 13 bases lay between the germline ends. Germline V gene lookup returns CDR1 SQVTM and CDR2 ANQGSEA. The CDR3 DNA reads TGCAGCGCACAGGGGGGGGGCTCCTACAATGAGCAGTTCTTC. Protein product: CSAQGGGSYNEQFF.

This chain uses TRBV18 with TRBJ1-2; D ambiguous. V lost 3 bases and J lost 4, with 15 bases in between. This CDR3 spans 15 amino acids. The germline V gene encodes CDR1 KGHSH and CDR2 LQKENI. CDR3 sequence reads: CASSPGGGLTYGYTF. CDR3 DNA sequence: TGTGCCAGCTCACCGGGTGGCGGGCTCACCTATGGCTACACCTTC.

This clone has a handful of counts. The J gene is TRBJ2-7, the V gene TRBV5-1; TRBD1 might be the D (5 bases). CDR1 SGHRS and CDR2 YFSETQ come from the germline V gene. The CDR3 consists of 14 residues. Trimming pared 6 bases from V and 0 bases from J, leaving 13 bases between. CDR3 sequence (DNA): TGCGCCAGCAAGATACAGGCTCTCTCCTACGAGCAGTACTTC. As protein: CASKIQALSYEQYF.

V is TRBV11-2 and J is TRBJ1-1, with TRBD1 matching over 10 bases. Germline-derived CDR1 and CDR2 are SGHAT and FQNNGV. V gave up 6 bases and J gave up 4 bases; unmatched junction bases: 8. CDR3 size: 15 residues. The CDR3 loop is CASSFRDRGFTEAFF. In DNA form, the CDR3 reads TGTGCCAGCAGTTTTCGGGACAGGGGATTCACTGAAGCTTTCTTT.

This chain links TRBV5-6 with TRBJ2-5; a weak D match, TRBD2 (7 bases). CDR1 is SGHDT and CDR2 is YYEEEE in the germline V gene. The CDR3 runs 12 residues. Deletions cut 7 bases from V and 5 bases from J, with 12 bases between. CDR3 region: CASGGAGETQYF. CDR3 coding DNA: TGTGCCAGCGGGGGGGCCGGTGAGACCCAGTACTTC.

The CDR3 protein is CASSEGADYYEQYF. The CDR3 bases are TGTGCCAGCAGTGAAGGGGCAGACTACTACGAGCAGTACTTC. The chain uses TRBV6-1 and TRBJ2-7; tentatively, D is TRBD2 (5 bases). Germline-derived CDR1 and CDR2 are MNHNS and SASEGT. Trimming removed 1 base at V and 3 bases at J, with 10 bases between. This CDR3 contains 14 residues.

The V call is TRBV4-2, the J call TRBJ1-5; 7 nucleotides match TRBD1. Trimming cost V 0 bases and J 1 base; bases outside gene matches: 9. Per the germline V gene, CDR1 is LGHNA and CDR2 is YNFKEQ. There are 18 residues in the CDR3. The CDR3 DNA follows: TGTGCCAGCAGCCAAGATGCCTTCCGGGGACAGAGCAATCAGCCCCAGCATTTT. Protein: CASSQDAFRGQSNQPQHF.

The chain employs TRBV5-4 and TRBJ2-1, with 10 bases lining up with TRBD2. From germline, CDR1 is SGHNT and CDR2 YYREEE (reference sequence). J gave up 9 bases and V 4 bases, and 10 bases lay outside the gene matches. This CDR3 is built from 15 residues. Written as DNA, the CDR3 is TGTGCCAGCAGCCCCTGGACTAGCGGTCAACTTGAGCAGTTCTTC. Translation gives CASSPWTSGQLEQFF.

This clone was observed once. V gene TRBV7-9 combines with J gene TRBJ2-2, with D perhaps matching TRBD2 (7 bases). CDR3 length: 16 residues. The V gene's germline CDR1 is SEHNR and CDR2 FQNEAQ (reference sequence). V lost 5 bases and J 1 base, leaving 14 bases between the germline ends. CDR3 loop: CASSPGRGRNTGELFF. DNA for the CDR3: TGTGCCAGCAGCCCTGGGCGGGGGCGGAACACCGGGGAGCTGTTTTTT.

CDR3: CASSSQTSGAYNEQFF. CDR3 bases: TGTGCCAGCAGCTCCCAGACTAGCGGGGCTTACAATGAGCAGTTCTTC. J is TRBJ2-1 and V is TRBV21-1; TRBD2 is the table's D call and was not checked against the DNA. TRBV21-1 is described as a pseudogene. The CDR3 is 16 residues long.

The chain recombines TRBV18 with TRBJ2-5; 10 positions match TRBD2. The trim removed 1 base at V and 2 bases at J, leaving 4 bases unmatched. In germline, CDR1 is KGHSH, CDR2 LQKENI. This CDR3 has 16 amino acids. The CDR3 spells CASSPRLAGGQETQYF. As DNA, the CDR3 is TGTGCCAGCTCACCACGGTTAGCGGGGGGTCAAGAGACCCAGTACTTC.

This clone was seen a few times. This chain joins TRBV4-1 and TRBJ2-1, with D perhaps TRBD2 (8 bases). Germline V gene sequence: CDR1 MGHRA, CDR2 YSYEKL. With 4 bases removed from V and 2 bases from J, the gap between germline ends came to 21 bases. The CDR3 is 18 residues long. CDR3 bases: TGCGCCAGCAGCCGAGGGGGCAGAGGAGCGGGGGCCTACAATGAGCAGTTCTTC. Protein product: CASSRGGRGAGAYNEQFF.

The chain uses TRBV5-6 and TRBJ2-3; 13 nucleotides align to TRBD2. V dropped 4 bases and J dropped 5; count of bases not matched to a gene: 10. This CDR3 has 17 amino acids. From germline, CDR1 is SGHDT and CDR2 YYEEEE. The CDR3 loop is CASSPLLAGGSGDTQYF. In nucleotides, the CDR3 is TGTGCCAGCAGCCCCTTACTAGCGGGGGGGTCTGGAGATACGCAGTATTTT. The entire variable domain, with the rest obtained from reference TRBV5-6 and TRBJ2-3, is as follows: DAGVTQSPTHLIKTRGQQVTLRCSPKSGHDTVSWYQQALGQGPQFIFQYYEEEERQRGNFPDRFSGHQFPNYSSELNVNALLLGDSALYLCASSPLLAGGSGDTQYFGPGTRLTVL.

This sequence joins TRBV9 and TRBJ2-2, with TRBD2 matching 8 bases. V trimming: 2 bases; J trimming: 5 bases; junction bases outside the gene matches: 8. CDR1 and CDR2 from the germline V gene are SGDLS and YYNGEE. The CDR3 totals 16 residues. The CDR3 loop is CASSVLGGGRTGELFF. As DNA, the CDR3 is TGTGCCAGCAGCGTCCTAGGCGGGGGGCGAACCGGGGAGCTGTTTTTT.

The chain recombines TRBV24-1 with TRBJ2-1, with D unresolved. Trimming cost V 4 bases and J 12 bases, with 18 bases left between them. The germline gives CDR1 KGHDR, CDR2 SFDVKD. This CDR3 is 14 amino acids long. The CDR3 here is CATSDLSLQYAQFF. The CDR3 DNA reads as TGTGCCACCAGTGACCTGAGCCTACAGTATGCGCAGTTCTTC.

This clone occurred once. This chain uses TRBV28 with TRBJ2-2; D unclear. Germline loops: CDR1 MDHEN, CDR2 SYDVKM. The V gene lost 6 bases and the J gene lost 7 bases, with 12 bases spanning the gap. The CDR3 consists of 13 residues. The CDR3 loop reads CASSVVSGGELFF. In DNA form, the CDR3 reads TGTGCCAGCAGCGTGGTCTCAGGCGGGGAGCTGTTTTTT.

This clone was picked up a small number of times. The gene calls are TRBV2 and TRBJ1-2; no reliable D call. Germline values: CDR1 SNHLY, CDR2 FYNNEI. V shed 7 bases and J shed 1 base, with 10 bases lying between them. CDR3 length equals 13 residues. CDR3 in DNA: TGTGCCAGCACTAGAGGAGTTAACTATGGCTACACCTTC. Its protein product is CASTRGVNYGYTF.

The chain has TRBV11-3 and TRBJ2-3; D perhaps matches TRBD1 (5 bases). V lost 4 bases to trimming and J lost 5 bases, with 16 bases between them. Germline V CDR1 and CDR2: SGHNT, YENEEA. The length of the CDR3 is 15 residues. CDR3 DNA sequence: TGTGCCAGCAGCTCCCCCAGGGATTCGGGAGATACGCAGTATTTT. Its translation is CASSSPRDSGDTQYF.

The chain uses TRBV6-5 and TRBJ1-1, with TRBD1 matching over 7 bases. Germline V lookup: CDR1 MNHEY, CDR2 SVGAGI. This CDR3 spans 13 amino acids. V was pared by 7 bases and J by 7 bases, with 9 bases of the junction left unmatched. The CDR3 is CASNGQEVFEAFF. CDR3 coding DNA: TGTGCCAGCAACGGACAGGAGGTTTTTGAAGCTTTCTTT.